What follows are 19 T cell receptor beta chains derived from one specimen sequenced in a study of CD8 T cells in Susac syndrome. After extraction with the RNeasy kit, about 0.45 to 1 ug of the RNA was reverse transcribed using random hexamers. TCRdb fed the immunoSEQ multiplex PCR reads into MiXCR, producing one record per CDR3 protein. The table records roughly 200,000 distinct CDR3 sequences, 85% to 95% of them present only once. Input material: CD4+ T cells from PBMCs. All receptors come from a human donor in good health.

The V and J genes are TRBV28 and TRBJ1-2; tentative D call: TRBD1 (5 bases). The CDR3 consists of 12 residues. Per the germline V gene, CDR1 is MDHEN and CDR2 is SYDVKM. V lost 1 base and J lost 8, with 8 bases in between. The CDR3 DNA is TGTGCCAGCAGTTTATTGGGGGAAGGCTACACCTTC. Protein product: CASSLLGEGYTF.

The rearrangement links TRBV9 to TRBJ2-1; no clear D. This CDR3 is built from 15 residues. Germline V gene lookup returns CDR1 SGDLS and CDR2 YYNGEE. Deletions cut 0 bases from V and 0 bases from J, with 7 bases between. The CDR3 bases are TGTGCCAGCAGCGTAGAACTCAGCTCCTACAATGAGCAGTTCTTC. Its protein product is CASSVELSSYNEQFF.

This chain connects TRBV20-1 to TRBJ2-3; 9 bases align to TRBD2. The trim removed 7 bases at V and 4 bases at J, leaving 9 bases unmatched. The germline gives CDR1 DFQATT, CDR2 SNEGSKA (reference sequence). CDR3 length equals 14 residues. This chain's CDR3 is CSGTIAGAADTQYF. The CDR3 DNA sequence: TGCAGTGGGACAATAGCGGGAGCTGCAGATACGCAGTATTTT.

This rearrangement joins TRBV29-1 to TRBJ1-2; 11 bases match TRBD1. Germline-derived CDR1 and CDR2 are SQVTM and ANQGSEA. The CDR3 has 17 amino acids. Trimming took 6 bases from V and 6 from J; bases not matched to a gene: 18. The CDR3 region is CSVRTGGGSSTWDGYTF. CDR3 in DNA: TGCAGCGTGCGGACAGGGGGCGGATCGTCAACTTGGGATGGCTACACCTTC.

This chain uses TRBV20-1 with TRBJ2-1; TRBD1 matches 8 bases. From germline, CDR1 is DFQATT and CDR2 SNEGSKA (reference sequence). The ends lost 5 bases at V and 4 bases at J; junction bases unmatched: 10. The CDR3 is 15 amino acids. The CDR3 reads CSAPPTGGPYNEQFF. CDR3 sequence (DNA): TGCAGTGCTCCCCCAACAGGGGGTCCTTACAATGAGCAGTTCTTC.

The J gene is TRBJ2-7, the V gene TRBV6-6; no reliable D call. This CDR3 is 14 amino acids long. Germline loops: CDR1 MNHNY, CDR2 SVGAGI (reference sequence). Trimming removed 6 bases at V and 0 bases at J, with 12 bases between. In DNA form, the CDR3 reads TGTGCCAGCAGATCCGGCCCTAGCTCCTACGAGCAGTACTTC. Translated: CASRSGPSSYEQYF.

The J gene is TRBJ2-3, the V gene TRBV29-1; D uncertain. V gave up 6 bases and J gave up 3 bases, with 10 bases separating them. The CDR3 length is 12 residues. CDR1 is SQVTM, CDR2 ANQGSEA, per germline. CDR3 DNA sequence: TGCAGCGTCGCTCCTAGTACAGATACGCAGTATTTT. Protein: CSVAPSTDTQYF.

V and J are TRBV3-1 and TRBJ2-7; TRBD2 aligns across 10 bases. This CDR3 comprises 16 residues. Per the germline V gene, CDR1 is LGHDT and CDR2 is YNNKEL (reference sequence). Germline trimming cut 7 bases from V and 0 bases from J; bases unmatched to any gene: 9. In DNA form, the CDR3 reads TGTGCCAGCACCAAAACGGCTAGCGGGAGCTCCTACGAGCAGTACTTC. It translates to CASTKTASGSSYEQYF.

In its sample, this clonotype was seen once. The chain has TRBV20-1 and TRBJ2-7; no reliable D call. Germline CDR1 and CDR2: DFQATT and SNEGSKA (reference sequence). The CDR3 totals 14 residues. Trimming cost V 0 bases and J 2 bases, with 11 bases left between them. The CDR3 coding sequence is TGCAGTGCTAGAGACTCCAGGAGCACCTACGAGCAGTACTTC. It yields the protein CSARDSRSTYEQYF.

The CDR3 loop reads CATSGIEGYGYTF. The CDR3 DNA follows: TGTGCCACCAGCGGGATAGAGGGCTATGGCTACACCTTC. The chain links TRBV15 to TRBJ1-2; D is unclear. The CDR3 consists of 13 residues. The V gene's germline CDR1 is LNHNV and CDR2 YYDKDF (reference sequence). V lost 5 bases and J 4 bases, leaving 11 bases between the germline ends.

The gene calls are TRBV7-3 and TRBJ2-5; D remains ambiguous. Looked up from germline, CDR1 is SGHTA and CDR2 is FQGTGA. This CDR3 contains 13 residues. V was trimmed by 5 bases and J by 5 bases, leaving 12 bases between them. Here the CDR3 DNA reads TGTGCCAGCAGCCCCCAGTGGGGTGAGACCCAGTACTTC. Encoded protein: CASSPQWGETQYF. Drawing the rest from reference TRBV7-3 and TRBJ2-5, the complete variable domain is GAGVSQTPSNKVTEKGKYVELRCDPISGHTALYWYRQSLGQGPEFLIYFQGTGAADDSGLPNDRFFAVRPEGSVSTLKIQRTERGDSAVYLCASSPQWGETQYFGPGTRLLVL.

The chain links TRBV20-1 to TRBJ2-1, with TRBD1 matching 8 bases. V shed 8 bases and J 3 bases; nucleotides not matched to a gene: 3. Per germline, CDR1 DFQATT and CDR2 SNEGSKA (reference sequence). CDR3 length: 12 amino acids. CDR3 region: CSSGTGYNEQFF. CDR3 nucleotide sequence: TGCAGTTCGGGGACAGGCTACAATGAGCAGTTCTTC.

The gene calls are TRBV29-1 and TRBJ2-1; TRBD1 agrees at 10 bases. CDR1 and CDR2 (germline): SQVTM, ANQGSEA. The J segment lost 5 bases and the V segment lost 7 bases, leaving 5 bases of the junction unmatched. The CDR3 has 13 residues. CDR3 protein: CSGGTGVHNEQFF. The CDR3 DNA reads as TGCAGCGGGGGGACAGGGGTCCACAATGAGCAGTTCTTC.

The chain uses TRBV21-1 and TRBJ1-2; the table's TRBD1 call for D was not verified on the DNA. TRBV21-1 is flagged as a pseudogene. There are 12 residues in the CDR3. CDR3 coding DNA: TGTGCCAGCAGCACCCGGGTGTGGGGCTACACCTTC. Translating it yields CASSTRVWGYTF.

This chain's CDR3 is CASSLGLAAADTQYF. As DNA, the CDR3 is TGTGCCAGCAGCTTAGGACTAGCGGCCGCAGATACGCAGTATTTT. The V and J genes are TRBV7-6 and TRBJ2-3, with 9 nucleotides matching TRBD2. V dropped 1 base and J dropped 4; count of bases not matched to a gene: 3. The CDR3 spans 15 residues. Per the germline V gene, CDR1 is SGHVS and CDR2 is FNYEAQ.

This clonotype was seen a single time. J is TRBJ2-2 and V is TRBV12-3 or TRBV12-4, with 10 bases lining up with TRBD1. The length of the CDR3 is 16 residues. With 0 bases clipped from V and 4 bases from J, the junction kept 2 bases outside the gene matches. The DNA for the CDR3 is TGTGCCAGCAGTTTAGCGGACAGGGGGAGCACCGGGGAGCTGTTTTTT. It specifies CASSLADRGSTGELFF.

This rearrangement joins TRBV2 to TRBJ2-7; D not resolved. The CDR3 sequence is 15 residues long. V lost 3 bases and J 0 bases, leaving 12 bases between the germline ends. CDR1 is SNHLY and CDR2 is FYNNEI in the germline V gene. CDR3 sequence reads: CASSDRYLSSYEQYF. The CDR3 DNA is TGTGCCAGCAGTGATCGTTACCTGAGCTCCTACGAGCAGTACTTC. Complete variable domain (other parts from reference TRBV2 and TRBJ2-7): EPEVTQTPSHQVTQMGQEVILRCVPISNHLYFYWYRQILGQKVEFLVSFYNNEISEKSEIFDDQFSVERPDGSNFTLKIRSTKLEDSAMYFCASSDRYLSSYEQYFGPGTRLTVT.

The chain links TRBV20-1 to TRBJ1-1; weak D call: TRBD1 (5 bases). Germline CDR1 reads DFQATT; CDR2 reads SNEGSKA (reference sequence). V was shortened by 3 bases and J by 0 bases, with 14 bases between the two germline ends. The CDR3 loop spans 15 amino acids. For the CDR3, the DNA is TGCAGTGCTAGGATTACCCAGGGACTGAACACTGAAGCTTTCTTT. Residues: CSARITQGLNTEAFF.

This chain uses TRBV19 with TRBJ2-1, with 9 bases that match TRBD2. Germline assignment: CDR1 LNHDA and CDR2 SQIVND (reference sequence). Trimming at V came to 5 bases and at J to 4 bases, leaving 9 bases not matched to a gene. The CDR3 contains 16 residues. The CDR3 nucleotides are TGTGCCAGTAGTCCTGGGACTAGCTTCCCGTACAATGAGCAGTTCTTC. This codes for CASSPGTSFPYNEQFF.